This TCR beta chain was sequenced for a study of blood T cell repertoires in COVID-19 (dated by TCRdb to between 2020 and 2021). As for the study more broadly: Samples from collaborators originated in the United States, Italy and Spain and spanned both the acute and convalescent phases of COVID-19. The material from the prospective study consisted of cDNA or gDNA derived from T cells, B-cell-depleted T cells, or PBMCs. Deeply sampled blood TCRbeta repertoires from subjects exposed to, actively infected with, or recovered from COVID-19 were included in the dataset. A freely available public database, intended as a resource for researchers studying the immune response to SARS-CoV-2, is where the repertoires were released. The samples were drawn from two sources: the first 160 participants of the ongoing ImmuneRACE study, and over 950 subjects contributed by 6 global collaborators. Sample metadata almost always included a de-identified subject ID, COVID-19 status, age in years and sex. Where HLA class I and class II types were available, the types were taken from metadata supplied by the sample provider, not from assay-based typing. What the study reported, not specific to this receptor: How much clinical and demographic metadata was included differed by source and by participant, and the metadata was provided uncurated.

Including the terminal cysteine and phenylalanine, the CDR3 comprises 13 residues. Only the CDR3 region is kept as DNA, spanning 39 bases read in frame from base 1. The germline V gene (reference sequence) provides CDR1 MNHNY and CDR2 SVGAGI. At the junction V is shortened by 5 bases and J by 3 bases; bases outside the gene matches: 3. This clone appeared once. The antigen it binds to is not known. Qualities for individual bases were not recorded, and no much larger clone is one base off. The immunoSEQ Assay, a bias-controlled multiplex PCR, was used to amplify TCRbeta CDR3 regions from genomic DNA. In the original analysis: Nucleated cell counts per sample were estimated from amplification of reference gene primers within the assay. Sequence reads were collapsed and filtered to measure the absolute abundance of every unique TCRbeta CDR3 rearrangement. Productive Simpson clonality was computed per sample as the square root of Simpson's diversity index over productive rearrangements. The clones in this table, taken by TCRdb from immuneACCESS, are in-frame only. Not every clone is retained; where verified, under half of the shortfall comes from an unresolved V gene, and the cause of the rest is unknown. The D gene and trimming were derived from the DNA, and the V and J assignments and clone size from that table. The sample records some 190,000 clones, about 88% of which are singletons. The ten largest clones add up to 4.5% to 5% of the sample.

Collaborating institutions collected whole blood in K2EDTA tubes following their own protocols. For TCRbeta analysis, collaborators shipped samples as frozen whole blood, isolated PBMCs, or DNA extracted from either of those sample types. The V and J segments used are TRBV6-6 and TRBJ1-2; TRBD1 fits 7 bases in the junction. The origin of this receptor is a woman at least 80 years old with acute or convalescent COVID-19. The specimen sequenced was peripheral blood. CDR3 region: CASSPTGDYGYTF. The DNA sequence is given as TGTGCCAGCAGTCCCACAGGGGACTATGGCTACACCTTC.